Each of the 22 T cell receptor beta chains below was sequenced from the same sample in a study of T-cell memory formation after mild COVID-19. Using its own MiXCR run on the 5' RACE reads, TCRdb lists one record per CDR3 protein. This sample has almost 550,000 distinct CDR3 sequences; around 21% occur once, and the top ten carry approximately 12%. Sequenced sample: PBMCs or a T cell subset sorted from them (not recorded which). These receptors came from an adult woman who had mild COVID-19 (a few samples of this study predate the infection). Cell type and time point are not known.

This sequence joins TRBV7-8 and TRBJ2-1, with 8 bases lining up with TRBD1. The length of the CDR3 is 14 residues. Germline CDR1 SGHVS, CDR2 FQNEAQ. The V and J ends lost 5 bases and 7 bases, in that order; junction bases with no gene match: 7. DNA for the CDR3: TGTGCCAGCAGCGCACGGACAGGGTTGAATGAGCAGTTCTTC. It translates to CASSARTGLNEQFF.

This clonotype was seen more than once but under ten times. V is TRBV9 and J is TRBJ2-1; D unresolved. CDR1 is SGDLS, CDR2 YYNGEE, per germline. This CDR3 has 15 residues. Trimming removed 0 bases from V and 0 bases from J, with 7 bases in between. The CDR3 reads CASSVDASSYNEQFF. The CDR3 region has the DNA TGTGCCAGCAGCGTAGATGCAAGCTCCTACAATGAGCAGTTCTTC.

This chain uses TRBV30 with TRBJ2-1; 13 positions agree with TRBD2. CDR3 length: 14 amino acids. The germline CDR1 and CDR2 sequences are GTSNPN and SVGIG (reference sequence). Germline trimming cut 0 bases from V and 10 bases from J; bases unmatched to any gene: 3. The CDR3 loop is CAWSVTSGGHEQFF. CDR3 bases: TGTGCCTGGAGTGTGACTAGCGGGGGGCACGAGCAGTTCTTC.

This clonotype was observed a few times. The chain combines TRBV7-2 with TRBJ2-3; no reliable D call. The V gene lost 8 bases and the J gene lost 0 bases, with 15 bases spanning the gap. The CDR3 runs to 15 residues. From germline, CDR1 is SGHTA and CDR2 FQGNSA. The CDR3 loop is CASVPRARSTDTQYF. In DNA form, the CDR3 reads TGTGCCAGCGTCCCCCGGGCGCGGAGCACAGATACGCAGTATTTT.

On this clonotype itself: Germline is not matched at one junction end, which may reflect a read error. This rearrangement joins TRBV7-7 to TRBJ2-1; D tentatively fits TRBD1 or TRBD2 (5 bases each). This CDR3 has 15 residues. CDR1 is SSHAT and CDR2 is FNYEAQ in the germline V gene (reference sequence). Written as DNA, the CDR3 is TGTGCTAGCAGCAAGCCAGGGAGCTCCTACAATGAGCAGTTCTTC. Residues: CASSKPGSSYNEQFF.

The table lists this clonotype with many counts. CDR3 in DNA: TGTGCCAGCAGCTTCAAAGGCGTGGAGGCTAGCGTACAAGAGACCCAGTACTTC. Protein product: CASSFKGVEASVQETQYF. This chain joins TRBV7-2 and TRBJ2-5; TRBD2 is a possible D gene (6 bases). This CDR3 has 18 residues. Looked up from germline, CDR1 is SGHTA and CDR2 is FQGNSA. V was trimmed by 3 bases and J by 2 bases, leaving 22 bases between them.

The chain has TRBV16 and TRBJ2-5, with D possibly being TRBD1 or TRBD2 (5 bases each). This CDR3 has 12 residues. Germline V gene lookup returns CDR1 KGHSY and CDR2 FQNENV. The V and J ends lost 4 bases and 7 bases respectively, with 10 bases between them. CDR3 amino acids: CASSRERGTQYF. In nucleotides, the CDR3 is TGTGCCAGCAGCCGAGAGAGGGGGACCCAGTACTTC.

This clonotype turned up a few times. This sequence joins TRBV12-3 or TRBV12-4 and TRBJ2-3, with 8 bases aligning to TRBD2. J gave up 3 bases and V 1 base, and 9 bases lay outside the gene matches. This CDR3 is 17 amino acids long. In DNA form, the CDR3 reads TGTGCCAGCAGTTTAGGGGTACTAGCGGCTGGGACAGATACGCAGTATTTT. The encoded protein is CASSLGVLAAGTDTQYF.

This chain uses TRBV29-1 with TRBJ2-5, with TRBD2 matching over 11 bases. Unmatched junction bases numbered 13, after V lost 3 bases and J lost 4 bases. The germline V gene has CDR1 SQVTM and CDR2 ANQGSEA. This CDR3 has 17 amino acids. Here the CDR3 DNA reads TGCAGCGTTGATGGGTACGGTAGCGGGAGGGAGGGAGAGACCCAGTACTTC. It specifies CSVDGYGSGREGETQYF.

The table lists this clonotype with a few counts. The rearrangement uses TRBV12-3 or TRBV12-4 and TRBJ2-1, with D possibly being TRBD2 (5 bases). This CDR3 region has 15 residues. V was cut by 6 bases and J by 3 bases, with 15 bases left in between. The CDR3 DNA is TGTGCCAGCAGCCTGAGCGGTCCCCTCTACAATGAGCAGTTCTTC. This gives the protein CASSLSGPLYNEQFF.

The chain carries TRBV9 and TRBJ2-7; 10 bases fit TRBD1. V dropped 4 bases and J dropped 3; count of bases not matched to a gene: 4. CDR1 is SGDLS and CDR2 is YYNGEE in the germline V gene. The CDR3 is 14 residues long. The CDR3 DNA follows: TGTGCCAGCAGCATCCGGACAGGGGGCTACGAGCAGTACTTC. Residues: CASSIRTGGYEQYF. Full variable domain (rest looked up from reference TRBV9 and TRBJ2-7): DSGVTQTPKHLITATGQRVTLRCSPRSGDLSVYWYQQSLDQGLQFLIQYYNGEERAKGNILERFSAQQFPDLHSELNLSSLELGDSALYFCASSIRTGGYEQYFGPGTRLTVT.

This clonotype appeared a few times. The chain combines TRBV6-1 with TRBJ2-7; TRBD1 matches 8 bases. J was trimmed by 7 bases and V by 3 bases; bases with no gene match: 11. The CDR3 contains 15 residues. CDR1 and CDR2 from the germline V gene are MNHNS and SASEGT. The CDR3 protein is CASSEVPGQAMEQYF. CDR3 coding DNA: TGTGCCAGCAGTGAGGTCCCGGGACAGGCTATGGAGCAGTACTTC.

This sequence joins TRBV24-1 and TRBJ2-1; no definite D call. V lost 9 bases to trimming and J lost 1 base, with 9 bases between them. The length of the CDR3 is 13 residues. Germline CDR1 reads KGHDR; CDR2 reads SFDVKD. CDR3 in amino acids: CATQPSSYNEQFF. CDR3 nucleotides: TGTGCCACCCAGCCGAGTTCCTACAATGAGCAGTTCTTC.

This clonotype was observed a handful of times. The CDR3 region has the DNA TGCAGTGCTAGAGCACCGACTTGGACCTATGGCTACACCTTC. It specifies CSARAPTWTYGYTF. The chain carries TRBV20-1 and TRBJ1-2; D gene uncertain. Per the germline V gene, CDR1 is DFQATT and CDR2 is SNEGSKA (reference sequence). This CDR3 has 14 amino acids. Trimming removed 1 base at V and 4 bases at J, with 13 bases between.

The chain uses TRBV19 and TRBJ1-1; tentatively, D is TRBD1 (5 bases). The CDR3 contains 13 residues. CDR1 is LNHDA, CDR2 SQIVND, per germline (reference sequence). The CDR3 protein is CATEGTMNTEAFF. Here the CDR3 DNA reads TGTGCTACAGAGGGGACCATGAACACTGAAGCTTTCTTT.

This clonotype appeared a few times. The chain is built from TRBV4-1 and TRBJ2-6; TRBD2 matches 7 bases. This CDR3 is built from 17 residues. V was clipped by 4 bases and J by 0 bases; unmatched bases: 6. Germline-derived CDR1 and CDR2 are MGHRA and YSYEKL. The chain's CDR3 is CASSLHGGYSGANVLTF. The CDR3 bases are TGCGCCAGCAGCCTCCACGGGGGGTACTCTGGGGCCAACGTCCTGACTTTC.

In this sample, this clonotype turned up many times. V gene TRBV20-1 combines with J gene TRBJ2-7; possible D gene TRBD2, 6 bases. This CDR3 has 15 residues. Trimming took 1 base from V and 4 from J, leaving 17 bases between them. The V gene's germline CDR1 is DFQATT and CDR2 SNEGSKA (reference sequence). Here the CDR3 reads CSARVVRRGLYEQYF. CDR3 sequence (DNA): TGCAGTGCTAGAGTGGTAAGGCGGGGACTTTACGAGCAGTACTTC.

This sequence joins TRBV29-1 and TRBJ1-2; 9 bases match TRBD1. Germline CDR1 is SQVTM and CDR2 is ANQGSEA. This CDR3 is 12 amino acids long. The ends lost 5 bases at V and 7 bases at J; junction bases unmatched: 5. CDR3 in amino acids: CSVRTGVGGYTF. Here the CDR3 DNA reads TGCAGCGTTCGGACAGGGGTGGGTGGCTACACCTTC.

This clonotype was seen repeatedly, ten times or more. V usage is TRBV24-1 and J usage is TRBJ2-1, with 14 bases matching TRBD2. CDR1 and CDR2 (germline): KGHDR, SFDVKD. V trimming: 3 bases; J trimming: 13 bases; junction bases outside the gene matches: 16. This CDR3 comprises 18 residues. As DNA, the CDR3 is TGTGCCACCAGTGATCCCCCTGGTGGACTAGCGGGAGGATCCCGACAGTTCTTC. It specifies CATSDPPGGLAGGSRQFF.

The chain employs TRBV2 and TRBJ2-7; a possible D gene is TRBD2 (5 bases). V lost 6 bases, J lost 7 bases, and 13 bases lay in between. Germline CDR1 and CDR2: SNHLY and FYNNEI. This CDR3 is built from 12 residues. The CDR3 coding sequence is TGTGCCAGCAGAGCGGAGGTGGGAGAGCAGTACTTC. This sequence encodes CASRAEVGEQYF.

The V and J genes are TRBV27 and TRBJ1-2; 8 bases fit TRBD1. V was clipped by 2 bases and J by 1 base; unmatched bases: 6. The CDR3 length is 16 residues. Germline V lookup: CDR1 MNHEY, CDR2 SMNVEV (reference sequence). The CDR3 spells CASSLLGTGYNYGYTF. In DNA, the CDR3 is TGTGCCAGCAGTTTACTGGGGACAGGTTATAACTATGGCTACACCTTC.

This chain uses TRBV4-3 with TRBJ2-3; D unclear. The CDR3 is 13 amino acids. Germline values: CDR1 LGHNA, CDR2 YSLEER. The germline V and J ends were trimmed by 5 bases and 1 base, with 7 bases remaining between them. This CDR3 reads CASSDWGTDTQYF. CDR3 sequence (DNA): TGCGCCAGCAGCGACTGGGGCACAGATACGCAGTATTTT.